The following is a T cell receptor (beta chain) sequence with its context. What it recognizes is unknown. This entry comes from a study of shared clonotypes between healthy human individuals. Study-wide findings and caveats: Non-shared clonotypes were found to have lower generation probabilities than the clonotypes that were shared by all four of the sorted-subset donors.

Sequenced by immunoSEQ multiplex PCR; TCRdb stores in-frame clones only, minus some. The sample holds some 1,100,000 clones, about 84% seen once. The CDR3 runs to 12 residues. Germline-derived CDR1 and CDR2 are SGDLS and YYNGEE. The V and J ends lost 0 bases and 11 bases respectively, with 12 bases between them. CD4+ cells yielded CD45RA+ naive and CD45RA-negative memory subsets. The sequencing input was memory CD4+ T cells from PBMCs. Regarding subset: CD45RA-negative fraction. This receptor was taken from a man between 18 and 29 years old in good health. Some clones in this sample may be carry-over from other donors' samples. V and J are TRBV9 and TRBJ2-7, with D perhaps TRBD1 (6 bases). CDR3 nucleotides: TGTGCCAGCAGCGTAGGGGCCCCAGGGGAGTACTTC. Protein sequence: CASSVGAPGEYF.